This T cell receptor beta chain derives from a study of T cell repertoires in cytomegalovirus infection. Turning to the study itself: An indication of both CMV infection and matching HLA type came from public TCR beta signatures.

The germline CDR1 and CDR2 sequences are MNHEY and SMNVEV (reference sequence). The V and J ends lost 6 bases and 8 bases, in that order; junction bases with no gene match: 15. This CDR3 contains 16 residues. TCRdb fed the reads into MiXCR, producing one record per CDR3 protein. The sample yields fewer than 550,000 distinct CDR3 sequences, 15% to 20% seen once. Input material: CD8+ T cells from PBMCs. The rearrangement joins TRBV27 to TRBJ2-1; 8 nucleotides align to TRBD2. This TCR was recovered from a human donor in good health (CMV status not recorded). Some clones in this sample may be carry-over from other donors' samples. CDR3 residues: CASSPRDPSGWDEQFF. The CDR3 region has the DNA TGTGCCAGCAGCCCTCGGGATCCTAGCGGGTGGGATGAGCAGTTCTTC.